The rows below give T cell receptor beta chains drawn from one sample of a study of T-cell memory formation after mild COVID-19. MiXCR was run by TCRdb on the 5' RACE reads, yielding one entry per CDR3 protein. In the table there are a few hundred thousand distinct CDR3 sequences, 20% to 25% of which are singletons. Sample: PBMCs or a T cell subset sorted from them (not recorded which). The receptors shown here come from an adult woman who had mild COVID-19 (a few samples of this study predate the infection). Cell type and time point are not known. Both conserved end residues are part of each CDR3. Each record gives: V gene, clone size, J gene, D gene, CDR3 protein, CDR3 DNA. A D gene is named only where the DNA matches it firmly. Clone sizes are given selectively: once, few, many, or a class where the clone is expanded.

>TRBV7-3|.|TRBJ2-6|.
CASSSWDKKSSGANVLTF
TGTGCCAGCAGCTCCTGGGACAAGAAAAGCTCTGGGGCCAACGTCCTGACTTTC
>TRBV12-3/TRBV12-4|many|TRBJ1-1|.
CASRKTGNTEAFF
TGTGCCAGCCGCAAAACAGGGAACACTGAAGCTTTCTTT
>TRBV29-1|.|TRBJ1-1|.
CSAMGGDNTEAFF
TGCAGCGCTATGGGAGGGGACAACACTGAAGCTTTCTTT
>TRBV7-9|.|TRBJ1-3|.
CASSLRDTIYF
TGTGCCAGCAGCCTCAGGGACACCATATATTTT
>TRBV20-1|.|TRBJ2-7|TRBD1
CSARDGTGSMGAFEQYF
TGCAGTGCTAGAGACGGGACAGGGTCCATGGGGGCGTTTGAGCAGTACTTC
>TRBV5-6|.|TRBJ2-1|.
CASTTRGSPPYNEQFF
TGTGCCAGCACCACGAGGGGTAGCCCCCCCTACAATGAGCAGTTCTTC
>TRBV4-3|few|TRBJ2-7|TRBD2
CASSQDHASGPSYEQYF
TGCGCCAGCAGCCAAGATCATGCTAGCGGGCCATCCTACGAGCAGTACTTC
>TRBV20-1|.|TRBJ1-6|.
CSARDRRNSPLHF
TGCAGTGCTAGAGATCGAAGGAATTCACCCCTCCACTTT
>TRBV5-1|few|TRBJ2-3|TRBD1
CASSLRQGGTDTQYF
TGCGCCAGCAGCTTGAGACAGGGCGGCACAGATACGCAGTATTTT
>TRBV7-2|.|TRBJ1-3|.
CASSPQRGFRSSGNTIYF
TGTGCCAGCAGCCCACAACGGGGATTTCGGAGCTCTGGAAACACCATATATTTT
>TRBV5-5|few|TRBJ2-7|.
CASSLVSPLREQYF
TGTGCCAGCAGCTTGGTATCCCCGCTCCGCGAGCAGTACTTC
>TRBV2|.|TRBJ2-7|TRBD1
CASSVDRGHSYEQYF
TGTGCCAGCAGCGTGGACAGGGGGCACTCCTACGAGCAGTACTTC
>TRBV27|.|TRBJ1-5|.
CASSSNRYLSNQPQHF
TGTGCCAGCAGTTCAAACAGGTACCTTAGCAATCAGCCCCAGCATTTT
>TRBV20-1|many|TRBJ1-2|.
CSAPTAEDGYTF
TGCAGTGCTCCCACAGCTGAGGATGGCTACACCTTC
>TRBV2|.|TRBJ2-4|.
CASSVNKAPANIQYF
TGTGCCAGCAGTGTGAATAAAGCCCCCGCGAACATTCAGTACTTC
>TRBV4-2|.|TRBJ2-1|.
CASSQDRRGEQFF
TGTGCCAGCAGCCAAGATCGAAGGGGTGAGCAGTTCTTC